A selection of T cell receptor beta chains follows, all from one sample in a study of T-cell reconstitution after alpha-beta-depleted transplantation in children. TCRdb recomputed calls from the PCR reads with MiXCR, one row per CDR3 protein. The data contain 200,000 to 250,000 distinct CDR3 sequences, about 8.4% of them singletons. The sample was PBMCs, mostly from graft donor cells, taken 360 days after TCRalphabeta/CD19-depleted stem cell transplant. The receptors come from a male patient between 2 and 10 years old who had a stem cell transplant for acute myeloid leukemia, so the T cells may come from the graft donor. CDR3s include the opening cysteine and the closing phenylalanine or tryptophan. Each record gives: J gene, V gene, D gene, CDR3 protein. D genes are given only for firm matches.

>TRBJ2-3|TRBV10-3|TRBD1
CAIRTGTGGYTQYF
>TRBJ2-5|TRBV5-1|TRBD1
CASSLLDRLGIETQYF
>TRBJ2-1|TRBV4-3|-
CASSQETRVTYNEQFF
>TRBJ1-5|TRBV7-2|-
CASSSRGGQPQHF
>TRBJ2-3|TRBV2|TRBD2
CASRTSGSADTQYF
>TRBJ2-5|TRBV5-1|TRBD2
CASSDGTSGTQETQYF
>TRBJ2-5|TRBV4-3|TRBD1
CASSHRGGGQGTTQYF
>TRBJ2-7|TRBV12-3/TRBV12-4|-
CASSLASGVSYEQYF
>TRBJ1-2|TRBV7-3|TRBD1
CASSLTGQSPYGYTF
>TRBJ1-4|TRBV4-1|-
CASSPFEDVGKLFF
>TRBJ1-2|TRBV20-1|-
CSARDRSQLYGYTF
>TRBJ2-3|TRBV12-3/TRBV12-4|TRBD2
CASSLVGASTSGRISDTQYF
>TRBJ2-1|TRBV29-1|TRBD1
CSVEEDRGYF
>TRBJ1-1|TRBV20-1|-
CSARVSSAAEAFF
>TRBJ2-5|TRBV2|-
CASSEQTVQQETQYF
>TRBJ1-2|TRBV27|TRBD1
CASRGETGGVDGYTF
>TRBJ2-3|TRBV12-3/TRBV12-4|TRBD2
CASSFYLIGTSGYTDTQYF
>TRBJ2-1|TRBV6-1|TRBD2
CASSALEAGGNEQFF
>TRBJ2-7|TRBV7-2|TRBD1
CASSRQGNEQYF
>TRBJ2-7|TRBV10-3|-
CAISESTRQGKQYF
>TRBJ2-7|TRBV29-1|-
CSVEGGGTSYEQYF
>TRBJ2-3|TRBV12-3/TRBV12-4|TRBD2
CASGQLATDTQYF
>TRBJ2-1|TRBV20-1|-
CSAGWGLYNEQFF
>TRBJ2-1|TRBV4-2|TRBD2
CASSQSLAGGINEQFF
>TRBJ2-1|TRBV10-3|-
CATALSGESSYNEQFF
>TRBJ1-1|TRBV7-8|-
CASSLSSPNTEAFF
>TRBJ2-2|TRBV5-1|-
CASSSGAGTGELFF
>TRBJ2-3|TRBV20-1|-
CCAREVRDEASTDTQYF
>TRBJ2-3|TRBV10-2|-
CASSESRLIAGIGTDTQYF
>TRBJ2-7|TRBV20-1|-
CSARDGGAHEQYF
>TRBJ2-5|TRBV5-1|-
CASSSLTGETQYF
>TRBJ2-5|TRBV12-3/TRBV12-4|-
CASRIQGGETQYF
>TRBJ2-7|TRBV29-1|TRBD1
CSARTGFSYEQYF
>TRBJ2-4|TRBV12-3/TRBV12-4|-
CASSLTERNIQYF
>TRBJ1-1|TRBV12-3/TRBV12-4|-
CASKYVGTEAFF
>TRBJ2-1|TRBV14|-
CASSLQGIAYNEQFF
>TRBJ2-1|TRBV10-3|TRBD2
CAIRRDLTSGVEQFF
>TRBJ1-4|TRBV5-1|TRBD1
CASSLPGTGEEKLFF
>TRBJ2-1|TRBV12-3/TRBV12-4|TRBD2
CASSPLAGGRPEQFF
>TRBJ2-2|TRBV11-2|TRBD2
CASSVGLAGFLNTGELFF
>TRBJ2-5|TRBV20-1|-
CSARARRLKETQYF
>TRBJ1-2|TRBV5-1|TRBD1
CASSSPPTGDYGYTF
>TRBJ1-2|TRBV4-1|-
CASSQVTARSGYTF
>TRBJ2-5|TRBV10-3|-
CAISERSEQETQYF
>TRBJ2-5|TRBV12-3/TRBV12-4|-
CASSLSHWETQYF
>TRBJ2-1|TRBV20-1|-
CSASQGQGVTYNEQFF
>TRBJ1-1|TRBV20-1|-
CSASSPPLNTEAFF
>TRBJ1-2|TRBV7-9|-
CASSITGDNNYGYTF
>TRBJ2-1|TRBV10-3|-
CAINIGPDGGNEQFF
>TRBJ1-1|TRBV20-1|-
CSASSGRVEAFF
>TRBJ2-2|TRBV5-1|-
CASSSGPRNTGELFF
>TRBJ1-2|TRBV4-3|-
CASSQEAAGAGGYTF
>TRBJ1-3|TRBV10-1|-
CASSGTGPGNTIYF
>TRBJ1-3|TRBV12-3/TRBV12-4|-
CASRLPNSRVPGNTIYF